This TCR beta chain comes out of a study of CD8 T cells in Susac syndrome. This clonotype occurred a few times. V dropped 6 bases and J dropped 4; count of bases not matched to a gene: 5. Per germline, CDR1 MNHNY and CDR2 SVGAGI (reference sequence). This CDR3 comprises 14 residues. When the RNA was reverse transcribed, random hexamers were used with an input of roughly 0.45 to 1 ug. Across 54 Vbeta and 13 Jbeta, immunoSEQ multiplex PCR amplified TCR beta CDR3. TCRdb re-called the immunoSEQ multiplex PCR reads with MiXCR, one entry per CDR3 protein. The sample records about 180,000 distinct CDR3 sequences, roughly 95% being singletons. CD8+ and CD4+ T cells taken from blood had their TCR beta sequenced. Through negative isolation, CD4+ and CD8+ T cells were obtained, while TEMRA cells were enriched using FACS.

The chain couples TRBV6-6 to TRBJ2-7, with 11 bases identical to TRBD2. The receptor's source is a human donor with multiple sclerosis. The sequenced sample consisted of CD8+ T cells from PBMCs. The CDR3 protein is CASRLAGGRYEQYF. For the CDR3, the DNA is TGTGCCAGCAGATTAGCGGGAGGGCGGTACGAGCAGTACTTC.